This TCR beta chain was recovered during a study of blood T cell repertoires in COVID-19. Study summary: The samples span acute and convalescent COVID-19 from the United States, Italy and Spain. In each case, the material was cDNA or gDNA derived from T cells, B-cell-depleted T cells, or PBMCs.

Recovered status in Cohort 3 required two negative PCRs, clearance, or symptom resolution. CDR3 length equals 14 residues. In germline, CDR1 is LNHNV, CDR2 YYDKDF (reference sequence). Trimming left V 1 base short and J 4 bases short, with 8 bases between. TCRdb's copy holds only in-frame clones and misses some; the assay was immunoSEQ multiplex PCR. The sample records 250,000 to 350,000 clones, roughly nine tenths being singletons. The receptor was isolated from a woman aged 25 to 39 who had recovered from COVID-19. The sample consisted of PBMCs or T cells enriched from blood (not recorded which). The rearrangement joins TRBV15 to TRBJ1-5; the D is unclear. The CDR3 sequence is CATSRGGRNQPQHF. As DNA, the CDR3 is TGTGCCACCAGCAGAGGAGGGAGGAATCAGCCCCAGCATTTT.